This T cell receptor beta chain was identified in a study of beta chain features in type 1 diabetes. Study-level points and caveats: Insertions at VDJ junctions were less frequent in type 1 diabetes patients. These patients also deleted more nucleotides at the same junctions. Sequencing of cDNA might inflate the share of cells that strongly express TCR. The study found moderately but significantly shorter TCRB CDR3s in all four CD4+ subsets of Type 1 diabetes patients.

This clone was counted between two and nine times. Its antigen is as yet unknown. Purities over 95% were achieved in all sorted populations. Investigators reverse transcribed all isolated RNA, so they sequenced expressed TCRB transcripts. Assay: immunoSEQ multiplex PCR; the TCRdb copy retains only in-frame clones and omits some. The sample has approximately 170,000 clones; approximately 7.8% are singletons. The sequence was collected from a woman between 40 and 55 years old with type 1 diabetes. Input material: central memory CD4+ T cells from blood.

The CDR3 protein is CASSWGGDNEQFF. The DNA for the CDR3 is TGCGCCAGCAGCTGGGGGGGAGACAATGAGCAGTTCTTC. The rearrangement uses TRBV4-3 and TRBJ2-1, with TRBD2 identical over 7 bases. V lost 5 bases, J lost 5 bases, and 3 bases stayed unmatched. From germline, CDR1 is LGHNA and CDR2 YSLEER. CDR3 size: 13 residues.